This T cell receptor beta chain comes out of a study of T cell repertoires in cytomegalovirus infection. Study background: Public signatures in TCR beta pointed to CMV infection and matching HLA type.

TCRdb re-called the reads through MiXCR, storing one row per CDR3 protein. Of approximately 180,000 distinct CDR3 sequences in the sample, about 15% are singletons; the top ten hold roughly 24%. This clonotype was recorded at least ten times. No antigen is known for it. Germline V gene sequence: CDR1 MNHEY, CDR2 SVGEGT. This CDR3 region has 14 residues. V shed 4 bases and J 7 bases; nucleotides not matched to a gene: 7. Study-level findings and limits: What dominated the ex vivo response were HLA-C-restricted CMV-specific TCR beta clonotypes. Of the TCR beta families, the public ones yielded a cumulative frequency that identified carriers of CMV plus the relevant HLA.

The rearrangement uses TRBV6-2 or TRBV6-3 and TRBJ2-1; 7 bases are a match to TRBD2. The TCR sequence derives from a human donor in good health (CMV status not recorded). Some clones in this sample may be carry-over from other donors' samples. Specimen: CD8+ T cells from PBMCs. The CDR3 loop is CASSLRGVHNEQFF. The CDR3 region has the DNA TGTGCCAGCAGTTTACGGGGGGTGCATAATGAGCAGTTCTTC.